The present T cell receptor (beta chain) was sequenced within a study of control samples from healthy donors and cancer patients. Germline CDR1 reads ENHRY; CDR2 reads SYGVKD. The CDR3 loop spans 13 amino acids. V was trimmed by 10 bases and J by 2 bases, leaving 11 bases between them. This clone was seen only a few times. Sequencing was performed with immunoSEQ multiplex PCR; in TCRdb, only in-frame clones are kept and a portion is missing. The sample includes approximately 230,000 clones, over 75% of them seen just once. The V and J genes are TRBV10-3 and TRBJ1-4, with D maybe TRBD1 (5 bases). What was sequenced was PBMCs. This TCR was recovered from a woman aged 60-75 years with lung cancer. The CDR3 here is CASKTATNEKLFF. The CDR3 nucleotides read TGTGCCAGCAAGACAGCGACTAATGAAAAACTGTTTTTT.